One and the same sample provided the 8 T cell receptor beta chains below, sequenced in a study of T cells in Graves' hyperthyroidism and ophthalmopathy. TCR beta CDR3 regions were amplified from RNA transcripts. An initial round of RT-PCR targeting the TCR CDR3 relied on the HTBI primer set. TCRdb re-called the multiplex PCR reads with MiXCR, one entry per CDR3 protein. The sample contains about 300,000 distinct CDR3 sequences, about 14% of which appear only once. Sequences were obtained from blood. These receptors were obtained from a woman in her 30s with Graves' hyperthyroidism that later progressed to Graves' ophthalmopathy.

In this sample, this clonotype turned up many times. The V and J genes are TRBV18 and TRBJ2-7; D might be TRBD1 (5 bases). CDR1 and CDR2 (germline): KGHSH, LQKENI. The length of the CDR3 is 15 residues. V was clipped by 6 bases and J by 5 bases, with 20 bases between them. CDR3 residues: CASSTTFEGAHEQYF. CDR3 DNA: TGTGCCAGCTCCACCACCTTTGAAGGGGCCCACGAGCAGTACTTC.

There are many counts of this clonotype. The chain carries TRBV7-9 and TRBJ2-5; 8 bases align to TRBD2. Germline V gene sequence: CDR1 SEHNR, CDR2 FQNEAQ (reference sequence). This CDR3 has 14 residues. V was pared by 5 bases and J by 11 bases, with 13 bases of the junction left unmatched. The CDR3: CASSSSGIGETQYF. As DNA, the CDR3 is TGTGCCAGCAGCAGTAGCGGGATCGGCGAAACTCAGTACTTC.

About this clonotype: Just one base apart from a much larger clone, this may be a read error. The gene calls are TRBV11-2 and TRBJ1-2; D is possibly TRBD1 (5 bases). Germline V lookup: CDR1 SGHAT, CDR2 FQNNGV. The ends were cut back, 6 bases at V and 6 bases at J, with 20 bases in the middle. The length of the CDR3 is 15 residues. CDR3 bases: TGTGCCAGCAGTTCCGCATGGGGACGGGGGGATGGCTACACCTTC. Protein sequence: CASSSAWGRGDGYTF.

Notes on this clonotype: Possible read error: a much larger clone is one base away. The chain is built from TRBV7-2 and TRBJ2-1; 7 bases agree with TRBD1. The trim removed 5 bases at V and 9 bases at J, leaving 16 bases unmatched. This CDR3 is 16 amino acids long. CDR1 is SGHTA and CDR2 is FQGNSA in the germline V gene. In nucleotides, the CDR3 is TGTGCCAGCAGCCTCTGGCATGGGACAGCGGAGAGTGAGCAGTTCTTC. Amino acids: CASSLWHGTAESEQFF.

This clonotype was picked up many times. This CDR3 is CASSPGAGGPETQYF. The DNA for the CDR3 is TGTGCCAGCAGCCCCGGTGCGGGAGGGCCAGAGACCCAGTACTTC. The chain has TRBV6-1 and TRBJ2-5; 9 bases fit TRBD2. CDR1 and CDR2 (germline): MNHNS, SASEGT. V was clipped by 6 bases and J by 4 bases; unmatched bases: 9. The CDR3 spans 15 residues.

This clonotype was observed many times. The chain joins TRBV18 to TRBJ2-3; unclear D gene. Germline V gene lookup returns CDR1 KGHSH and CDR2 LQKENI. This CDR3 comprises 13 residues. V was shortened by 6 bases and J by 4 bases, with 11 bases between the two germline ends. This chain's CDR3 is CASSLNQADTQYF. The CDR3 DNA is TGTGCCAGCTCGCTCAACCAGGCAGATACGCAGTATTTT.

This clonotype was counted many times. The chain has TRBV12-3 or TRBV12-4 and TRBJ1-2; D gene ambiguous. The CDR3 spans 15 residues. Trimming shortened V by 8 bases and J by 7 bases, and 23 bases separated the two germline ends. The CDR3 protein is CASGSIPGGVGGYTF. DNA for the CDR3: TGTGCCAGCGGATCTATCCCCGGCGGGGTTGGTGGCTACACCTTC.

In this sample, this clonotype turned up a few times. This rearrangement joins TRBV29-1 to TRBJ2-7; TRBD1 or TRBD2 may be the D gene (5 bases each). Trimming removed 6 bases from V and 2 bases from J, with 17 bases in between. CDR1 and CDR2 from the germline V gene are SQVTM and ANQGSEA. This CDR3 region has 14 residues. CDR3 sequence: CSVTEGLRAYEQYF. The CDR3 DNA reads as TGCAGCGTGACCGAGGGGTTGAGGGCCTACGAGCAGTACTTC.